One and the same sample provided the 20 T cell receptor beta chains below, sequenced in a study of T cell changes during pregnancy in multiple sclerosis. The data were produced by immunoSEQ multiplex PCR, yet TCRdb's version contains in-frame clones alone and is incomplete. Here the sample spans 40,000 to 60,000 clones, around 93% being singletons. The sample was CD8+ T cells from peripheral blood mononuclear cells, taken in the second trimester of pregnancy. These receptor sequences come from a female donor with multiple sclerosis, enrolled in a pregnancy study.

CDR3 residues: CSVAPGTAYEQYF. The DNA of the CDR3 is TGCAGCGTCGCCCCTGGGACAGCCTACGAGCAGTACTTC. The chain joins TRBV29-1 to TRBJ2-7, with TRBD1 identical over 7 bases. The length of the CDR3 is 13 residues. Germline CDR1 and CDR2: SQVTM and ANQGSEA. The junction had 7 bases not matched to a gene; V was cut back by 6 bases and J by 2 bases.

The V and J genes are TRBV9 and TRBJ2-2; D gene ambiguous. The CDR3 contains 14 residues. Germline assignment: CDR1 SGDLS and CDR2 YYNGEE. V was trimmed by 0 bases and J by 4 bases, leaving 7 bases between them. The CDR3 sequence is CASSVDSPTGELFF. CDR3 nucleotide sequence: TGTGCCAGCAGCGTAGACAGCCCCACCGGGGAGCTGTTTTTT.

The rearrangement links TRBV19 to TRBJ1-1; 8 nucleotides match TRBD1. The germline V gene encodes CDR1 LNHDA and CDR2 SQIVND (reference sequence). The CDR3 is made up of 13 amino acids. Germline trimming cut 5 bases from V and 7 bases from J; bases unmatched to any gene: 6. The CDR3 loop reads CASSYRGVNEAFF. CDR3 in DNA: TGTGCCAGTAGTTACAGGGGGGTTAATGAAGCTTTCTTT.

The chain couples TRBV18 to TRBJ2-3; 8 positions match TRBD2. The V gene's germline CDR1 is KGHSH and CDR2 LQKENI. V gave up 4 bases and J gave up 4 bases; unmatched junction bases: 7. The CDR3 covers 15 residues. This chain's CDR3 is CASSLNGGAADTQYF. The DNA of the CDR3 is TGTGCCAGCTCACTAAACGGGGGGGCCGCAGATACGCAGTATTTT.

The chain employs TRBV2 and TRBJ2-1, with 14 bases identical to TRBD2. Germline assignment: CDR1 SNHLY and CDR2 FYNNEI. The CDR3 is 19 amino acids. Trimming cost V 2 bases and J 1 base; bases outside gene matches: 7. CDR3 sequence: CASSETGTSGGFSYNEQFF. DNA of the CDR3: TGTGCCAGCAGTGAAACTGGGACTAGCGGGGGATTTTCCTACAATGAGCAGTTCTTC. Based on the CDR3 plus reference TRBV2 and TRBJ2-1, the full variable domain is EPEVTQTPSHQVTQMGQEVILRCVPISNHLYFYWYRQILGQKVEFLVSFYNNEISEKSEIFDDQFSVERPDGSNFTLKIRSTKLEDSAMYFCASSETGTSGGFSYNEQFFGPGTRLTVL.

The rearrangement joins TRBV5-6 to TRBJ1-3; D gene ambiguous. This CDR3 comprises 13 residues. Trimming left V 1 base short and J 5 bases short, with 7 bases between. CDR1 is SGHDT and CDR2 is YYEEEE in the germline V gene. The CDR3: CASSLNRRNTIYF. As DNA, the CDR3 is TGTGCCAGCAGCTTGAACAGAAGAAACACCATATATTTT. The full variable domain, completed using reference TRBV5-6 and TRBJ1-3, is DAGVTQSPTHLIKTRGQQVTLRCSPKSGHDTVSWYQQALGQGPQFIFQYYEEEERQRGNFPDRFSGHQFPNYSSELNVNALLLGDSALYLCASSLNRRNTIYFGEGSWLTVV.

Only one count was recorded for this clone. The chain employs TRBV9 and TRBJ2-7; maybe TRBD1 (5 bases). CDR3 size: 14 residues. Germline V CDR1 and CDR2: SGDLS, YYNGEE. Deletions cut 0 bases from V and 2 bases from J, with 9 bases between. CDR3 residues: CASSVGVGAYEQYF. As DNA, the CDR3 is TGTGCCAGCAGCGTAGGGGTAGGGGCCTACGAGCAGTACTTC.

This clone was recorded only once. The rearrangement joins TRBV29-1 to TRBJ1-2; D ambiguous. Per germline, CDR1 SQVTM and CDR2 ANQGSEA. This CDR3 is 12 amino acids long. The ends were cut back, 6 bases at V and 4 bases at J, with 12 bases in the middle. The CDR3: CSVETQSYGYTF. The CDR3 DNA reads as TGCAGCGTCGAAACTCAATCCTATGGCTACACCTTC.

This clone was found once. This rearrangement joins TRBV6-4 to TRBJ2-5; 15 bases line up with TRBD2. V shed 3 bases, J shed 5 bases, and the junction held 4 bases outside the gene matches. Germline V gene data show CDR1 as MRHNA and CDR2 as SNTAGT. CDR3 length equals 16 residues. CDR3 coding DNA: TGTGCCAGCAGTGAGGGACTAGCGGGGGGTCCGGAGACCCAGTACTTC. Protein sequence: CASSEGLAGGPETQYF.

The rearrangement uses TRBV6-1 and TRBJ1-5; 8 bases match TRBD1. The CDR3 is 15 amino acids. With V trimmed by 8 bases and J by 4 bases, 10 bases remained unmatched. Germline CDR1 reads MNHNS; CDR2 reads SASEGT. The CDR3 DNA reads as TGTGCCAGCTCCCCGGACAGGGTGCGAAATCAGCCCCAGCATTTT. Protein product: CASSPDRVRNQPQHF.

The gene calls are TRBV9 and TRBJ2-1; TRBD1 is a possible D gene (6 bases). V was clipped by 4 bases and J by 10 bases, with 18 bases between them. The CDR3 totals 14 residues. CDR1 and CDR2 (germline): SGDLS, YYNGEE. The CDR3 is CASSPRGQLGEQFF. The CDR3, as DNA: TGTGCCAGCAGCCCCCGCGGACAGTTGGGCGAGCAGTTCTTC.

The CDR3 here is CASSLEAGSGNTIYF. The CDR3 DNA reads as TGTGCCAGCAGCTTGGAAGCTGGCTCTGGAAACACCATATATTTT. This chain connects TRBV5-5 to TRBJ1-3; no reliable D call. From germline, CDR1 is SGHKS and CDR2 YYEKEE (reference sequence). There are 15 residues in the CDR3. V was cut by 0 bases and J by 0 bases, with 7 bases left in between.

The rearrangement links TRBV2 to TRBJ2-1, with 10 positions matching TRBD1. V shed 2 bases and J 3 bases; nucleotides not matched to a gene: 4. CDR1 is SNHLY and CDR2 is FYNNEI in the germline V gene. The CDR3 runs 16 residues. The CDR3 DNA sequence: TGTGCCAGCAGTGAACCCCGGGACAGGGGCTACAATGAGCAGTTCTTC. Residues: CASSEPRDRGYNEQFF.

The rearrangement joins TRBV16 to TRBJ2-2, with 7 nucleotides matching TRBD1. V dropped 6 bases and J dropped 1; count of bases not matched to a gene: 2. Germline CDR1 reads KGHSY; CDR2 reads FQNENV. This CDR3 spans 14 amino acids. The CDR3 coding sequence is TGTGCCAGCAGACGGGACAGGAACACCGGGGAGCTGTTTTTT. Its translation: CASRRDRNTGELFF.

This clone was picked up one time. This chain uses TRBV11-2 with TRBJ2-2, with D perhaps TRBD2 (6 bases). The CDR3 is 13 amino acids. Germline V gene sequence: CDR1 SGHAT, CDR2 FQNNGV. Trimming left V 5 bases short and J 4 bases short, with 8 bases between. The CDR3 sequence is CASSQTSTGELFF. CDR3 DNA: TGTGCCAGCAGCCAGACTAGCACCGGGGAGCTGTTTTTT.

Worth noting for this clone: The junction shows a germline mismatch at one end, possibly a read error. The chain joins TRBV10-3 to TRBJ2-5; 9 positions agree with TRBD1. Per germline, CDR1 ENHRY and CDR2 SYGVKD. CDR3 length: 13 amino acids. CDR3 protein: CAVRQGVGETQYF. The CDR3 bases are TGTGCCGTCAGACAGGGGGTGGGGGAGACCCAGTACTTC.

As concerns this clone: An end of the junction does not agree with germline; a read error may underlie this. The gene calls are TRBV19 and TRBJ2-4; 10 nucleotides agree with TRBD2. The germline CDR1 and CDR2 sequences are LNHDA and SQIVND (reference sequence). This CDR3 has 12 residues. The CDR3 region is CASRASGGFVGF. CDR3 nucleotides: TGTGCCAGTAGGGCTAGCGGGGGCTTTGTCGGATTC.

The chain carries TRBV6-5 and TRBJ1-5; 8 nucleotides agree with TRBD1. There are 14 residues in the CDR3. After removal of 6 bases from V and 9 bases from J, the junction contained 10 bases not matched to a gene. Looked up from germline, CDR1 is MNHEY and CDR2 is SVGAGI. The CDR3: CASSPDRVARPQHF. The CDR3 region has the DNA TGTGCCAGCAGCCCGGACAGGGTTGCTCGGCCCCAGCATTTT.

The chain couples TRBV7-9 to TRBJ1-3; TRBD1 matches 8 bases. V gave up 3 bases and J gave up 3 bases; unmatched junction bases: 7. Germline-derived CDR1 and CDR2 are SEHNR and FQNEAQ (reference sequence). The CDR3 is made up of 16 amino acids. CDR3 coding DNA: TGTGCCAGCAGCTTCTCAGGGGGCGCGGATGGAAACACCATATATTTT. The encoded protein is CASSFSGGADGNTIYF.

The chain has TRBV7-2 and TRBJ2-7, with D unresolved. The germline V and J ends were trimmed by 2 bases and 3 bases, with 23 bases remaining between them. From germline, CDR1 is SGHTA and CDR2 FQGNSA. This CDR3 has 18 residues. This CDR3 reads CASSLHLLRSPLVYEQYF. The CDR3 DNA follows: TGTGCCAGCAGCTTACACCTTCTCCGGTCTCCCCTCGTCTACGAGCAGTACTTC.